This passage covers 26 T cell receptor beta chains from one sample sequenced in a study of cytomegalovirus exposure and HLA in healthy donors. Profiled with immunoSEQ multiplex PCR; TCRdb holds only in-frame clones, not every one. The table includes approximately 240,000 clones, 75% to 95% detected once. Sequencing was performed on PBMCs. These receptors originate from a woman aged 18-29 years in good health and CMV-seronegative.

The chain combines TRBV5-1 with TRBJ2-3; 12 bases agree with TRBD2. The CDR3 has 17 amino acids. Germline loops: CDR1 SGHRS, CDR2 YFSETQ. V was pared by 0 bases and J by 10 bases, with 12 bases of the junction left unmatched. DNA for the CDR3: TGCGCCAGCAGCTTGGGGCTAGCGGGAGGGAGCCCCGGGGCGCAGTATTTT. This gives the protein CASSLGLAGGSPGAQYF.

The genes are TRBV7-8 and TRBJ1-5, with 7 bases that match TRBD1. The CDR3 runs 16 residues. The trim removed 5 bases at V and 0 bases at J, leaving 7 bases unmatched. Germline V gene data show CDR1 as SGHVS and CDR2 as FQNEAQ. The chain's CDR3 is CASSPGGQISNQPQHF. The CDR3 coding sequence is TGTGCCAGCAGCCCAGGGGGACAGATTAGCAATCAGCCCCAGCATTTT. Based on the CDR3 plus reference TRBV7-8 and TRBJ1-5, the full variable domain is GAGVSQSPRYKVAKRGQDVALRCDPISGHVSLFWYQQALGQGPEFLTYFQNEAQLDKSGLPSDRFFAERPEGSVSTLKIQRTQQEDSAVYLCASSPGGQISNQPQHFGDGTRLSIL.

The chain links TRBV11-2 to TRBJ2-2, with 8 bases identical to TRBD1. The length of the CDR3 is 16 residues. Germline V lookup: CDR1 SGHAT, CDR2 FQNNGV. With 0 bases clipped from V and 7 bases from J, the junction kept 7 bases outside the gene matches. The CDR3 protein is CASSLEGRGRSGELFF. The CDR3 DNA reads as TGTGCCAGCAGCTTAGAGGGCAGGGGGCGAAGCGGGGAGCTGTTTTTT.

This clone was counted only a few times. The chain carries TRBV6-5 and TRBJ2-2; D perhaps matches TRBD1 (5 bases). CDR1 and CDR2 (germline): MNHEY, SVGAGI. This CDR3 region has 15 residues. V lost 4 bases to trimming and J lost 3 bases, with 12 bases between them. The CDR3 sequence is CASSLGVRDTGELFF. Here the CDR3 DNA reads TGTGCCAGCAGTTTAGGGGTACGGGACACCGGGGAGCTGTTTTTT.

V is TRBV5-1 and J is TRBJ2-7, with 7 positions matching TRBD2. In germline, CDR1 is SGHRS, CDR2 YFSETQ. This CDR3 contains 14 residues. V shed 4 bases and J 6 bases; nucleotides not matched to a gene: 10. CDR3: CASSLISGRVEQYF. The DNA of the CDR3 is TGCGCCAGCAGCCTCATTAGCGGGCGGGTCGAGCAGTACTTC. Full variable domain (remainder filled in from reference TRBV5-1 and TRBJ2-7): KAGVTQTPRYLIKTRGQQVTLSCSPISGHRSVSWYQQTPGQGLQFLFEYFSETQRNKGNFPGRFSGRQFSNSRSEMNVSTLELGDSALYLCASSLISGRVEQYFGPGTRLTVT.

The chain couples TRBV7-9 to TRBJ2-3; D may be TRBD2 (5 bases). The CDR3 has 16 residues. From germline, CDR1 is SEHNR and CDR2 FQNEAQ (reference sequence). V lost 1 base and J lost 4, with 15 bases in between. CDR3 nucleotide sequence: TGTGCCAGCAGCTTAGAATCCTTGCGGGTCCCAGATACGCAGTATTTT. Protein sequence: CASSLESLRVPDTQYF.

This chain connects TRBV19 to TRBJ2-3; 8 bases agree with TRBD1. The CDR3 consists of 16 residues. Trimming at V came to 10 bases and at J to 2 bases, leaving 14 bases not matched to a gene. Per the germline V gene, CDR1 is LNHDA and CDR2 is SQIVND (reference sequence). In DNA, the CDR3 is TGTGCCACCCGGACAGGGAGTCTTCTCCCCACAGATACGCAGTATTTT. Its translation is CATRTGSLLPTDTQYF.

The chain is built from TRBV5-4 and TRBJ1-1, with 10 positions matching TRBD1. Germline V CDR1 and CDR2: SGHNT, YYREEE (reference sequence). Losses at the gene ends were 4 bases for V and 5 bases for J; bases not matched to a gene: 11. The length of the CDR3 is 16 residues. The CDR3 region has the DNA TGTGCCAGCAGCCGAAAGACCGGGACAGGGGAGACTGAAGCTTTCTTT. Translated, it gives CASSRKTGTGETEAFF.

The chain joins TRBV6-1 to TRBJ1-3; 8 nucleotides align to TRBD1. The length of the CDR3 is 14 residues. Germline lookup yields CDR1 MNHNS and CDR2 SASEGT. Trimming removed 4 bases from V and 9 bases from J; junction bases left unmatched: 8. The CDR3 protein is CASSARTGSITIYF. Written as DNA, the CDR3 is TGTGCCAGCAGTGCTAGGACAGGGTCAATCACCATATATTTT.

This rearrangement joins TRBV28 to TRBJ2-7, with D possibly TRBD1 on 6 matching bases. Between the trimmed V and J ends, which lost 6 bases and 3 bases, there was a span of 15 bases. CDR3 length equals 14 residues. Germline CDR1 reads MDHEN; CDR2 reads SYDVKM. The DNA for the CDR3 is TGTGCCAGCAGCCGGCCCAGGGGCGGCTACGAGCAGTACTTC. It encodes CASSRPRGGYEQYF. Together with reference TRBV28 and TRBJ2-7, the CDR3 gives the full variable domain: DVKVTQSSRYLVKRTGEKVFLECVQDMDHENMFWYRQDPGLGLRLIYFSYDVKMKEKGDIPEGYSVSREKKERFSLILESASTNQTSMYLCASSRPRGGYEQYFGPGTRLTVT.

The V gene is TRBV4-1, the J gene TRBJ1-2; no firm D call. Germline lookup yields CDR1 MGHRA and CDR2 YSYEKL. The V end lost 0 bases, the J end lost 4 bases, and 21 bases lay between the germline ends. CDR3 length equals 18 residues. CDR3 nucleotides: TGCGCCAGCAGCCAAGAGCACCTTCTCGCGAAATCATTCTATGGCTACACCTTC. Translating it yields CASSQEHLLAKSFYGYTF.

V and J are TRBV15 and TRBJ2-3; 7 nucleotides align to TRBD1. CDR3 size: 15 residues. The J segment lost 4 bases and the V segment lost 4 bases, leaving 8 bases of the junction unmatched. CDR1 and CDR2 from the germline V gene are LNHNV and YYDKDF (reference sequence). The CDR3, as DNA: TGTGCCACCAGCAAGGGGGCGAGGGGCGCAGATACGCAGTATTTT. It codes for CATSKGARGADTQYF.

The V and J genes are TRBV10-3 and TRBJ1-1, with a tentative D call TRBD1 (5 bases). This CDR3 is 13 amino acids long. Germline V gene sequence: CDR1 ENHRY, CDR2 SYGVKD. The V and J ends lost 7 bases and 0 bases respectively, with 9 bases between them. In nucleotides, the CDR3 is TGTGCCATCAAATCGGGGGTGAACACTGAAGCTTTCTTT. Amino acid sequence: CAIKSGVNTEAFF.

This chain connects TRBV7-9 to TRBJ1-4; 7 bases match TRBD1. Germline V gene data show CDR1 as SEHNR and CDR2 as FQNEAQ (reference sequence). The V gene end was trimmed by 1 base and the J gene end by 3 bases; junction bases not matched to a gene: 2. The CDR3 totals 15 residues. The CDR3 is CASSLGDRANEKLFF. CDR3 in DNA: TGTGCCAGCAGCTTAGGGGACAGAGCTAATGAAAAACTGTTTTTT. Looking up the rest from reference TRBV7-9 and TRBJ1-4 gives the full variable domain: DTGVSQNPRHKITKRGQNVTFRCDPISEHNRLYWYRQTLGQGPEFLTYFQNEAQLEKSRLLSDRFSAERPKGSFSTLEIQRTEQGDSAMYLCASSLGDRANEKLFFGSGTQLSVL.

This clone was observed once. The J gene is TRBJ1-4, the V gene TRBV5-1, with a weak D call TRBD1 (6 bases). The V end was cut by 1 base, the J end by 4 bases, with 8 bases between. This CDR3 comprises 14 residues. Germline V lookup: CDR1 SGHRS, CDR2 YFSETQ. CDR3 loop: CASSLQGRNEKLFF. The DNA for the CDR3 is TGCGCCAGCAGCTTGCAGGGGCGTAATGAAAAACTGTTTTTT.

The chain uses TRBV5-4 and TRBJ2-1; 10 positions match TRBD2. Germline V gene sequence: CDR1 SGHNT, CDR2 YYREEE (reference sequence). There are 17 residues in the CDR3. The ends lost 4 bases at V and 7 bases at J; junction bases unmatched: 14. The CDR3 DNA reads TGTGCCAGCAGCCAACCTGGAAGCGGGAGGGCCAAGAATGAGCAGTTCTTC. It codes for CASSQPGSGRAKNEQFF.

V usage is TRBV29-1 and J usage is TRBJ2-7; 10 bases line up with TRBD2. The CDR3 is made up of 13 amino acids. The ends lost 2 bases at V and 7 bases at J; junction bases unmatched: 5. CDR1 SQVTM and CDR2 ANQGSEA come from the germline V gene. The CDR3 coding sequence is TGCAGCGTTGAAACTAGCGGGACGGGGGAGCAGTACTTC. Translating gives CSVETSGTGEQYF.

As for this clone: This CDR3 is also generated by other DNA sequences in the sample. The CDR3 loop is CASSPGLAGSYEQYF. CDR3 in DNA: TGCGCCAGCAGCCCCGGACTAGCGGGCTCCTACGAGCAGTACTTC. V and J are TRBV5-1 and TRBJ2-7, with 11 bases fitting TRBD2. CDR1 is SGHRS and CDR2 is YFSETQ in the germline V gene. The CDR3 runs 15 residues. V was pared by 4 bases and J by 0 bases, with 3 bases of the junction left unmatched.

J is TRBJ1-2 and V is TRBV30; D possibly corresponds to TRBD1 (6 bases). Germline V gives CDR1 GTSNPN, CDR2 SVGIG (reference sequence). V lost 1 base to trimming and J lost 5 bases, with 14 bases between them. The CDR3 is made up of 14 amino acids. DNA for the CDR3: TGTGCCTGGAGTGAGGACAGAGGGTCTTATGGCTACACCTTC. Translating gives CAWSEDRGSYGYTF.

This clone was counted a single time. The chain recombines TRBV27 with TRBJ1-5; D not resolved. Trimming stripped 4 bases from V and 4 bases from J, with 11 bases between. The germline V gene encodes CDR1 MNHEY and CDR2 SMNVEV (reference sequence). The CDR3 length is 14 residues. The CDR3 loop reads CASSSRANNQPQHF. Written as DNA, the CDR3 is TGTGCCAGCAGTTCCCGCGCGAATAATCAGCCCCAGCATTTT.

The rearrangement links TRBV5-6 to TRBJ1-1, with TRBD1 as a possible D gene (5 bases). This CDR3 has 14 amino acids. Germline V gene lookup returns CDR1 SGHDT and CDR2 YYEEEE. V shed 1 base and J shed 4 bases, with 11 bases lying between them. In nucleotides, the CDR3 is TGTGCCAGCAGCTTGTGGGGAAGGGGCACTGAAGCTTTCTTT. It encodes CASSLWGRGTEAFF.

The V gene is TRBV5-1, the J gene TRBJ2-7, with 9 positions matching TRBD2. Germline values: CDR1 SGHRS, CDR2 YFSETQ. J lost 4 bases, V lost 4 bases, and 12 bases had no gene match. This CDR3 has 16 amino acids. CDR3 DNA sequence: TGCGCCAGCAGCCTTGGACTAGCGCTGAGTGAATACGAGCAGTACTTC. It is translated as CASSLGLALSEYEQYF.

This clone was found a few times. The chain is built from TRBV10-2 and TRBJ2-5; D possibly corresponds to TRBD2 (5 bases). Germline assignment: CDR1 WSHSY and CDR2 SAAADI. Trimming cost V 7 bases and J 2 bases, with 8 bases left between them. The CDR3 has 12 residues. The CDR3 DNA reads as TGCGCCAGCAATCCGGGGCAAGAGACCCAGTACTTC. It specifies CASNPGQETQYF.

The chain recombines TRBV9 with TRBJ2-2; 12 bases map to TRBD2. The trim removed 2 bases at V and 1 base at J, leaving 9 bases unmatched. The germline V gene has CDR1 SGDLS and CDR2 YYNGEE. The CDR3 totals 19 residues. CDR3 sequence (DNA): TGTGCCAGCAGCGTTCGGACTAGCGGGATAAAATTGAACACCGGGGAGCTGTTTTTT. Its protein product is CASSVRTSGIKLNTGELFF.

This sequence joins TRBV6-1 and TRBJ2-2; possibly TRBD1 for D (5 bases). The germline V and J ends were trimmed by 3 bases and 6 bases, with 20 bases remaining between them. Germline CDR1 is MNHNS and CDR2 is SASEGT. The CDR3 runs 17 residues. CDR3 loop: CASSDFLQGRYAGELFF. CDR3 sequence (DNA): TGTGCCAGCAGTGATTTTTTGCAGGGTCGTTATGCCGGGGAGCTGTTTTTT.

The chain's CDR3 is CASRREMNTEAFF. The CDR3 DNA reads TGTGCCAGCAGAAGAGAAATGAACACTGAAGCTTTCTTT. J is TRBJ1-1 and V is TRBV6-1; D not certain. Trimming pared 6 bases from V and 0 bases from J, leaving 8 bases between. The CDR3 length is 13 residues. In germline, CDR1 is MNHNS, CDR2 SASEGT.